The T cell receptor beta chain under discussion was sequenced for a study of control samples from healthy donors and cancer patients. Using immunoSEQ multiplex PCR, the repertoire was profiled, and TCRdb retains in-frame clones only, with some absent. Seen here are about 130,000 clones, around 90% observed once, and the top ten hold roughly 2.6%. The CDR3 is 12 residues long. Trimming removed 6 bases at V and 8 bases at J, with 13 bases between. What was sequenced was blood. The sequence was collected from a man in his forties in good health. The genes are TRBV12-3 or TRBV12-4 and TRBJ1-2; no reliable D call. CDR3 DNA: TGTGCCAGCAGCCCCGACCGCGGGGGCTACACCTTC. This translates into CASSPDRGGYTF.